Sequencing of this T cell receptor beta chain was carried out in a study of chemoradiotherapy in HPV16-positive cancers. About the study: Functional T-cell assays on a couple of HPV16-positive patients' cells defined candidate HPV-specific clones and common TCR motifs. Points from the study as a whole: Candidate HPV-specific clones and E7-related TCR motifs grew in tumor during treatment. In HPV16-positive patients, HPV-responsive T-cell expansion tracked better recurrence-free survival.

In germline, CDR1 is WNHNN, CDR2 SYGVQD (reference sequence). The V segment lost 0 bases and the J segment 3 bases; nucleotides outside the gene matches: 3. CDR3 length equals 16 residues. Sequenced by immunoSEQ multiplex PCR; TCRdb stores in-frame clones only, minus some. The sample shows fewer than 70,000 clones, 90% of them seen only once. Turning to this clone: Its antigen is unidentified.

Sequencing was performed on blood, taken from a patient who underwent chemoradiotherapy. The TCR was taken from a human donor with HPV-associated anogenital cancer. The chain is built from TRBV10-1 and TRBJ2-1; the match to TRBD2 covers 9 bases. The CDR3 loop reads CASSESAGGLYNEQFF. The CDR3 DNA follows: TGCGCCAGCAGTGAGTCTGCGGGGGGGCTCTACAATGAGCAGTTCTTC.